This T cell receptor beta chain was retrieved from a study of T cells in Graves' hyperthyroidism and ophthalmopathy. Study at large: Peripheral blood was collected at initial diagnosis, before any treatment.

In germline, CDR1 is SEHNR, CDR2 FQNEAQ (reference sequence). The junction had 8 bases not matched to a gene; V was cut back by 3 bases and J by 0 bases. This CDR3 is built from 17 residues. This clonotype has ten or more counts. RNA transcripts yielded amplified TCR beta CDR3 regions. In the first-round RT-PCR of the TCR CDR3, the HTBI primer set was used. TCRdb reprocessed the multiplex PCR reads with MiXCR, giving one entry per CDR3 protein. This table has fewer than 200,000 distinct CDR3 sequences, 9.4% appearing once. The hyperthyroidism patients had all been newly diagnosed, and their disease duration was under 2 months. Their ages ranged from 18 to 65 years. Lactation, pregnancy, other autoimmune disease or uncontrolled infection excluded patients. Using 10 ml of fresh peripheral blood, PBMCs were prepared.

The J gene is TRBJ2-1, the V gene TRBV7-9; 7 positions agree with TRBD1. Sequencing used blood. The receptor's source is a woman younger than 30 with Graves' hyperthyroidism that later progressed to Graves' ophthalmopathy. The CDR3 protein is CASSFARGQSSYNEQFF. The CDR3 coding sequence is TGTGCCAGCAGCTTTGCCAGGGGACAGAGCTCCTACAATGAGCAGTTCTTC.